This TCR beta chain was documented in a study of a mutant IDH1 vaccine in newly diagnosed glioma. With 7 bases removed from V and 8 bases from J, the gap between germline ends came to 12 bases. Germline loops: CDR1 MDHEN, CDR2 SYDVKM. The CDR3 consists of 12 residues. Concerning this clone itself: The antigen remains unidentified.

The repertoire was sequenced with immunoSEQ multiplex PCR; TCRdb's copy has only in-frame clones and lacks some. The data contain approximately 61,000 clones, about four fifths of them singletons. The time point was: week 35, safety follow-up. Vaccination used 300 ug of mutant IDH1 20-mer peptide per dose, with topical imiquimod. The sequencing used PBMCs, collected from a glioma patient whose treatment included an IDH1 peptide vaccine. J is TRBJ1-5 and V is TRBV28; tentative D call: TRBD1 (6 bases). This TCR came from a man aged 40-49 years with glioma. CDR3 sequence: CASTPRGEPQHF. CDR3 in DNA: TGTGCCAGCACCCCAAGGGGGGAGCCCCAGCATTTT.